This T cell receptor (beta chain) emerged from a study of spatial heterogeneity in lung cancer. Time point noted: sample taken at primary tumor resection. Unsorted samples of tumor, nontumor lung or frozen PBMC had their whole RNA sequenced. A total of approximately 70 untreated early-stage non-small cell lung cancer patients served as donors. Using its own MiXCR run on the 5' RACE reads, TCRdb lists one record per CDR3 protein. The table has around 60,000 distinct CDR3 sequences, more than 7% seen once; the top ten hold more than 13%. This clonotype was found a few times. This specimen consisted of PBMCs, obtained at surgery. The sequence was collected from a female donor with early-stage non-small cell lung cancer.

CDR3 loop: CAISDPPAPTSDTIYF. As DNA, the CDR3 is TGTGCCATCAGTGACCCCCCCGCTCCCACGTCGGACACCATATATTTT. This chain links TRBV10-3 with TRBJ1-3; D call uncertain. With 3 bases removed from V and 8 bases from J, the gap between germline ends came to 20 bases. The germline V gene has CDR1 ENHRY and CDR2 SYGVKD. This CDR3 contains 16 residues.